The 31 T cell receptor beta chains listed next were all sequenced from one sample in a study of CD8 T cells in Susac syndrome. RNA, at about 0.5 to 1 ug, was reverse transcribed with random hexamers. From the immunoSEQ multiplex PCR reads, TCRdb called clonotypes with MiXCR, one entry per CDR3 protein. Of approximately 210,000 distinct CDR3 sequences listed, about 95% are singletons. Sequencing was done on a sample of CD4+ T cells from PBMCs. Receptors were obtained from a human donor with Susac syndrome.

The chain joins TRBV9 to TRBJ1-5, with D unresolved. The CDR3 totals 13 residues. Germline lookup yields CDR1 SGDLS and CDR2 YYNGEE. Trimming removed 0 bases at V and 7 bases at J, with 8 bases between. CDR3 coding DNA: TGTGCCAGCAGCGTAGGAGGAGGCCAGCCCCAGCATTTT. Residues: CASSVGGGQPQHF. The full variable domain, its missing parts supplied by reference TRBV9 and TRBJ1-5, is DSGVTQTPKHLITATGQRVTLRCSPRSGDLSVYWYQQSLDQGLQFLIQYYNGEERAKGNILERFSAQQFPDLHSELNLSSLELGDSALYFCASSVGGGQPQHFGDGTRLSIL.

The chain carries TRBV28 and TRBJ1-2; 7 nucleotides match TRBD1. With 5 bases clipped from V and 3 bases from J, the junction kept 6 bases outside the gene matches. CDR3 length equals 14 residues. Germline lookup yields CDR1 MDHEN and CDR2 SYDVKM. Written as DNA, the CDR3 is TGTGCCAGCAGTGGGGACAGATCCTACTATGGCTACACCTTC. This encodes CASSGDRSYYGYTF.

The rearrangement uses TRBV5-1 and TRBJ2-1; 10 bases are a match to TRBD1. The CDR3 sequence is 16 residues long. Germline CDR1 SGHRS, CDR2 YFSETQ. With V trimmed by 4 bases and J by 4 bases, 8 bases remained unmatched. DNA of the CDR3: TGCGCCAGCAGCCGACTGACAGGGGGCGAATACAATGAGCAGTTCTTC. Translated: CASSRLTGGEYNEQFF.

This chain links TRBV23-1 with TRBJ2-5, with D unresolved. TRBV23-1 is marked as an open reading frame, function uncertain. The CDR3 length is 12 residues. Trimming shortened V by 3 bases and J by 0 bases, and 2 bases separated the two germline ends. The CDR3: CASSHHQETQYF. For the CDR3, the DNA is TGCGCCAGCAGTCACCACCAAGAGACCCAGTACTTC.

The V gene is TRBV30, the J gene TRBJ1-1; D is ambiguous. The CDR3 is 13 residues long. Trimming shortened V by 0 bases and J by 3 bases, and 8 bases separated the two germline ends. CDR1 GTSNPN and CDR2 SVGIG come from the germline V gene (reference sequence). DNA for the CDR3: TGTGCCTGGAGTGTGAAGTTGGACACTGAAGCTTTCTTT. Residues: CAWSVKLDTEAFF.

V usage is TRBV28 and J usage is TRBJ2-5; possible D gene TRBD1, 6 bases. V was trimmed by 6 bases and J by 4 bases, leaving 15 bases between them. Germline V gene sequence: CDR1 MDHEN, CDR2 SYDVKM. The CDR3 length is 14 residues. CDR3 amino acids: CASRRRTARETQYF. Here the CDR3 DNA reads TGTGCCAGCAGGAGAAGGACAGCGAGAGAGACCCAGTACTTC.

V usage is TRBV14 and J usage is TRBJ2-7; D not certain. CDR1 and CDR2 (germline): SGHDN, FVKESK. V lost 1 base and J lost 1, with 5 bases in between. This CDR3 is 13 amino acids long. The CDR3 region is CASSQVISYEQYF. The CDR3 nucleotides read TGTGCCAGCAGCCAAGTCATTTCCTACGAGCAGTACTTC.

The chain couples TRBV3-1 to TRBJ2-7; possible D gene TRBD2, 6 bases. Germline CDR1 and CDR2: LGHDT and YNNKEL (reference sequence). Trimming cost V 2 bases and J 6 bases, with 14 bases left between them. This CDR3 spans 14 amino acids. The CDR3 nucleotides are TGTGCCAGCAGCCAAAGATCGAGGCGGGGCGAGCAGTACTTC. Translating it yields CASSQRSRRGEQYF.

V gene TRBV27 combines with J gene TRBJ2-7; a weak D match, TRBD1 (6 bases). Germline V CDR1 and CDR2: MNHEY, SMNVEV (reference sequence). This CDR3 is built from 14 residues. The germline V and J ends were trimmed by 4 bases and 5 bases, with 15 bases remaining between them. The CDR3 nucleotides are TGTGCCAGCAGTTCCGACAGGATGAAAGACGAGCAGTACTTC. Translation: CASSSDRMKDEQYF.

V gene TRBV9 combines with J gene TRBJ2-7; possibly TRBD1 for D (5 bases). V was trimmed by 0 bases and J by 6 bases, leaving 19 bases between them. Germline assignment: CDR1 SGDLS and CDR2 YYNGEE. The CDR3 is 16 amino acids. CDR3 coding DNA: TGTGCCAGCAGCGTAGATTCAGGGAACGATTTCGGCGAGCAGTACTTC. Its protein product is CASSVDSGNDFGEQYF.

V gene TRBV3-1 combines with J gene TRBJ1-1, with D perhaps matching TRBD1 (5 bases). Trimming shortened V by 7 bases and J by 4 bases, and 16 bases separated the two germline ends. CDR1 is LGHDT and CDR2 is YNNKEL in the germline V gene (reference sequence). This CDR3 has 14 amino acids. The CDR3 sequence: CASNQGRRGTEAFF. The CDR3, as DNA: TGTGCCAGCAACCAGGGTAGGCGGGGCACTGAAGCTTTCTTT.

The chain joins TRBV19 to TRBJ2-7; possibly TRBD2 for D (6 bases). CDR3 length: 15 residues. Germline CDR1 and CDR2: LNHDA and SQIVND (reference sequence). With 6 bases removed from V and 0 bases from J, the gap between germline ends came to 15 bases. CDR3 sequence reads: CASRPSSANSYEQYF. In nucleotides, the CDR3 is TGTGCCAGTAGGCCCTCTAGCGCAAACTCCTACGAGCAGTACTTC.

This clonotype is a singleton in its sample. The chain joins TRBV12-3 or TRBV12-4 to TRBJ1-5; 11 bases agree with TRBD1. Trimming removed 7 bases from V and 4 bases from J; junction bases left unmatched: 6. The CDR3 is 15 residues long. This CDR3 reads CASTRTGGRNQPQHF. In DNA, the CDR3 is TGTGCCAGCACCCGGACAGGGGGCAGGAATCAGCCCCAGCATTTT.

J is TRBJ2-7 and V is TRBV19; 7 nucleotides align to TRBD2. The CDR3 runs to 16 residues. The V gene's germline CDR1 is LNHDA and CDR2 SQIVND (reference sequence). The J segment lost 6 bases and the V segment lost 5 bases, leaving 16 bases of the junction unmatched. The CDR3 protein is CASSAERTGLLGEQYF. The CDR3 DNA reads TGTGCCAGTAGTGCCGAAAGAACGGGACTACTGGGCGAGCAGTACTTC.

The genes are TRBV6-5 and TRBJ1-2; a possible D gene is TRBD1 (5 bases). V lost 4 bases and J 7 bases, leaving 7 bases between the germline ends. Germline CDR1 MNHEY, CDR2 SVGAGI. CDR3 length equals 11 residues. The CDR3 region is CASSSGPGYTF. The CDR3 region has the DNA TGTGCCAGCAGTTCGGGGCCTGGCTACACCTTC.

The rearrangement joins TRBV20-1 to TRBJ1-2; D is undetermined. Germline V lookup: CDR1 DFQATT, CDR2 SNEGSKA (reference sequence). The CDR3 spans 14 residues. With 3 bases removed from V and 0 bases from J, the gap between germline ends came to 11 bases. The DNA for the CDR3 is TGCAGTGCTAGCAGCAGCACAACTAACTATGGCTACACCTTC. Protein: CSASSSTTNYGYTF.

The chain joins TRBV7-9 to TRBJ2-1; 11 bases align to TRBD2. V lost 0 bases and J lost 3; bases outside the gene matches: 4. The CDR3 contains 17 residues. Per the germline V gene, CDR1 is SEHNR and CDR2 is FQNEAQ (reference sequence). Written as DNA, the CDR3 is TGTGCCAGCAGCTTAGCCGCTAGCGGGGGGATCTACAATGAGCAGTTCTTC. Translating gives CASSLAASGGIYNEQFF.

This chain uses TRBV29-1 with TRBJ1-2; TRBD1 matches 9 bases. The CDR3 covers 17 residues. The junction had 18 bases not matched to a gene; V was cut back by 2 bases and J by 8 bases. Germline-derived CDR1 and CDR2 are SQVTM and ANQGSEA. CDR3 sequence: CSVESWVPGGQGPGYTF. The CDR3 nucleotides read TGCAGCGTTGAAAGTTGGGTCCCCGGTGGACAGGGGCCCGGCTACACCTTC.

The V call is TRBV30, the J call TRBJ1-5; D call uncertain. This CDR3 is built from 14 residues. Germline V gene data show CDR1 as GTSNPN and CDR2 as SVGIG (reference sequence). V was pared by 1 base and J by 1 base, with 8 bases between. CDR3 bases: TGTGCCTGGAGTGGTGACGGGAGCAATCAGCCCCAGCATTTT. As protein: CAWSGDGSNQPQHF.

In DNA, the CDR3 is TGTGCCAGCCAACCGGGACAGGGCACAGATACGCAGTATTTT. Encoded protein: CASQPGQGTDTQYF. The chain combines TRBV2 with TRBJ2-3; 8 nucleotides line up with TRBD1. Trimming cost V 8 bases and J 1 base; bases outside gene matches: 5. Germline V lookup: CDR1 SNHLY, CDR2 FYNNEI. The CDR3 spans 14 residues.

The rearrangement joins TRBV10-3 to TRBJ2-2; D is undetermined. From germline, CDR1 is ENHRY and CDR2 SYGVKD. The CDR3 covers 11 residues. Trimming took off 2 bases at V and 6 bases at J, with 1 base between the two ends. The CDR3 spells CAISEPGELFF. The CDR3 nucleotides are TGTGCCATCAGTGAGCCCGGGGAGCTGTTTTTT.

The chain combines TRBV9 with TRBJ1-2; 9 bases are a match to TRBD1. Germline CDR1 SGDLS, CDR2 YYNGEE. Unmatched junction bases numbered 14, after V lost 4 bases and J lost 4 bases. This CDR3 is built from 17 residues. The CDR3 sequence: CASSPRRGDRAGYGYTF. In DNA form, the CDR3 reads TGTGCCAGCAGCCCTCGGAGGGGGGACAGGGCGGGCTATGGCTACACCTTC.

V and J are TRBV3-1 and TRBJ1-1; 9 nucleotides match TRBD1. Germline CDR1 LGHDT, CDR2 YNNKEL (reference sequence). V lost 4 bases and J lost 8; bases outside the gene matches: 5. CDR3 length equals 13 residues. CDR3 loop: CASSPDRGMEAFF. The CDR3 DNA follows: TGTGCCAGCAGCCCGGACAGGGGTATGGAAGCTTTCTTT.

The CDR3 loop reads CAWRTDYGYTF. CDR3 DNA sequence: TGTGCCTGGAGGACAGATTATGGCTACACCTTC. The chain is built from TRBV30 and TRBJ1-2; tentative D call: TRBD1 (5 bases). Trimming shortened V by 3 bases and J by 5 bases, and 7 bases separated the two germline ends. The CDR3 totals 11 residues. Germline V lookup: CDR1 GTSNPN, CDR2 SVGIG (reference sequence).

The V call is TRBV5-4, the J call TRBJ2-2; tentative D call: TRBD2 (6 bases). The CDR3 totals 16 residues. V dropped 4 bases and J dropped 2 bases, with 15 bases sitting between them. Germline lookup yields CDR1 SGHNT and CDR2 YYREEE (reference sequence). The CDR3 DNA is TGTGCCAGCAGCCCGGCCGGGACTCCAAACACCGGGGAGCTGTTTTTT. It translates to CASSPAGTPNTGELFF.

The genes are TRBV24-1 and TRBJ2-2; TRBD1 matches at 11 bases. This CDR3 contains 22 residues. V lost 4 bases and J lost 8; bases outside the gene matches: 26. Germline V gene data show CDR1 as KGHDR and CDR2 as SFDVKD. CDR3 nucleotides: TGTGCCACCAGTGACCGACTAGGAGCCGGGACAGGGGGAAGTTTCGGAATAGGGGAGCTGTTTTTT. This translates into CATSDRLGAGTGGSFGIGELFF.

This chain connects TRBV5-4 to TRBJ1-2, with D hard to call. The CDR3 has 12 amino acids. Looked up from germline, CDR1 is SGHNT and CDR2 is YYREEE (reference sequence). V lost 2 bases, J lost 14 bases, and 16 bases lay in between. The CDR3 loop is CASSFDSAPVTF. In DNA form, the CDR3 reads TGTGCCAGCAGCTTCGACTCGGCCCCGGTGACCTTC.

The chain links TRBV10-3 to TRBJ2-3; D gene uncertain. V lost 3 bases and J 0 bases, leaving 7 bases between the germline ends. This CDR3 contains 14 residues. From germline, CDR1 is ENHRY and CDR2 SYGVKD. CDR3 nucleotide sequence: TGTGCCATCAGTGACTTCGTTAGCACAGATACGCAGTATTTT. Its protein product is CAISDFVSTDTQYF.

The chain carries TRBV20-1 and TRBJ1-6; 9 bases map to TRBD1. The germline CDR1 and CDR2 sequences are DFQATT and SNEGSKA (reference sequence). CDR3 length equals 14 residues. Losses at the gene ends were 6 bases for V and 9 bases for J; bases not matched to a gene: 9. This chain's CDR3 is CSAQRGQGPSPLHF. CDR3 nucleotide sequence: TGCAGTGCCCAGAGGGGACAGGGTCCTTCACCCCTCCACTTT.

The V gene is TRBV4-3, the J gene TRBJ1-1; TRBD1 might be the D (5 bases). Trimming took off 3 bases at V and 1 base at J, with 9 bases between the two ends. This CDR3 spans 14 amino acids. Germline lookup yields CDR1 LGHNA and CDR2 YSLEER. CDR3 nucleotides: TGCGCCAGCAGCCACCTGACAGAGAACACTGAAGCTTTCTTT. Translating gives CASSHLTENTEAFF.

CDR3: CASSSRGRHTEAFF. CDR3 DNA sequence: TGTGCCAGCAGCTCCAGGGGACGGCACACTGAAGCTTTCTTT. The chain carries TRBV11-2 and TRBJ1-1, with a tentative D call TRBD1 (6 bases). CDR3 length: 14 amino acids. V was trimmed by 4 bases and J by 3 bases, leaving 12 bases between them. Per germline, CDR1 SGHAT and CDR2 FQNNGV.